A single sample gave rise to the 26 T cell receptor beta chains below, sequenced in a study of cytomegalovirus exposure and HLA in healthy donors. The PCR was carried out with 60 Vbeta primers and 13 Jbeta primers. TCRdb keeps only in-frame clones here, not all; method: immunoSEQ multiplex PCR. Of about 190,000 clones in the sample, approximately 88% were seen once. The specimen sequenced was PBMCs. Every receptor here comes from a boy between 5 and 17 years old in good health and CMV-seronegative.

The count of this clone is one. This chain uses TRBV7-3 with TRBJ2-1, with 11 bases fitting TRBD2. V shed 3 bases, J shed 6 bases, and the junction held 1 base outside the gene matches. This CDR3 is built from 14 residues. The germline gives CDR1 SGHTA, CDR2 FQGTGA. The CDR3 nucleotides are TGTGCCAGCAGCTTTAGCGGGGGGGCCAATGAGCAGTTCTTC. Its protein product is CASSFSGGANEQFF.

The V gene is TRBV10-3, the J gene TRBJ1-5; 8 nucleotides line up with TRBD1. The CDR3 is 14 amino acids. Germline CDR1 is ENHRY and CDR2 is SYGVKD. After removal of 4 bases from V and 5 bases from J, the junction contained 4 bases not matched to a gene. The CDR3 loop is CAISGQGTYQPQHF. The CDR3 region has the DNA TGTGCCATCAGTGGACAGGGGACTTATCAGCCCCAGCATTTT.

The CDR3 region has the DNA TGTGCCAGCAGTCCTTTGGACATCGGAAACTATGGCTACACCTTC. This sequence encodes CASSPLDIGNYGYTF. This chain joins TRBV27 and TRBJ1-2, with D maybe TRBD1 (5 bases). This CDR3 spans 15 amino acids. The germline V and J ends were trimmed by 5 bases and 2 bases, with 15 bases remaining between them. Germline values: CDR1 MNHEY, CDR2 SMNVEV (reference sequence).

This clone was detected once. This chain joins TRBV14 and TRBJ2-1; perhaps TRBD2 as D (6 bases). Germline CDR1 is SGHDN and CDR2 is FVKESK. The CDR3 contains 17 residues. The V end was cut by 1 base, the J end by 8 bases, with 21 bases between. The CDR3 DNA reads TGTGCCAGCAGCCAAGGACTAGTCAGCGGGTGGAGGGATGAGCAGTTCTTC. Encoded protein: CASSQGLVSGWRDEQFF.

The gene calls are TRBV28 and TRBJ2-7; 8 bases map to TRBD1. CDR3 size: 15 residues. Trimming at V came to 4 bases and at J to 6 bases, leaving 11 bases not matched to a gene. Germline CDR1 MDHEN, CDR2 SYDVKM. CDR3 amino acids: CASSYPGQALIEQYF. For the CDR3, the DNA is TGTGCCAGCAGTTACCCGGGACAGGCTTTGATCGAGCAGTACTTC. The full variable domain, in which reference TRBV28 and TRBJ2-7 provide the parts outside the CDR3, is DVKVTQSSRYLVKRTGEKVFLECVQDMDHENMFWYRQDPGLGLRLIYFSYDVKMKEKGDIPEGYSVSREKKERFSLILESASTNQTSMYLCASSYPGQALIEQYFGPGTRLTVT.

The chain couples TRBV10-3 to TRBJ1-3, with D maybe TRBD1 (6 bases). Trimming removed 4 bases from V and 4 bases from J, with 14 bases in between. The CDR3 covers 15 residues. Germline values: CDR1 ENHRY, CDR2 SYGVKD. The CDR3 protein is CAISVRGQEGNTIYF. Written as DNA, the CDR3 is TGTGCCATCAGTGTGCGGGGGCAAGAGGGAAACACCATATATTTT.

The sample holds one count of this clone. This chain joins TRBV10-3 and TRBJ2-1, with 7 bases fitting TRBD2. The CDR3 runs 14 residues. Germline loops: CDR1 ENHRY, CDR2 SYGVKD. With 6 bases clipped from V and 7 bases from J, the junction kept 9 bases outside the gene matches. CDR3 coding DNA: TGTGCCATCAGGCGACTAGCTACTACTAATGAGCAGTTCTTC. It yields the protein CAIRRLATTNEQFF.

This chain uses TRBV18 with TRBJ1-1; D possibly corresponds to TRBD1 (5 bases). The CDR3 is 15 amino acids. CDR1 is KGHSH and CDR2 is LQKENI in the germline V gene. Trimming stripped 0 bases from V and 4 bases from J, with 12 bases between. The CDR3 loop reads CASSPPRKGITEAFF. In DNA form, the CDR3 reads TGTGCCAGCTCACCACCGAGAAAGGGGATCACTGAAGCTTTCTTT. The complete variable domain, with remaining parts taken from reference TRBV18 and TRBJ1-1, reads NAGVMQNPRHLVRRRGQEARLRCSPMKGHSHVYWYRQLPEEGLKFMVYLQKENIIDESGMPKERFSAEFPKEGPSILRIQQVVRGDSAAYFCASSPPRKGITEAFFGQGTRLTVV.

The genes are TRBV6-5 and TRBJ2-3; unclear D gene. Germline loops: CDR1 MNHEY, CDR2 SVGAGI. This CDR3 is 13 amino acids long. V was pared by 5 bases and J by 6 bases, with 12 bases between. CDR3 loop: CASSNGNYDTQYF. CDR3 sequence (DNA): TGTGCCAGCAGTAATGGAAACTACGATACGCAGTATTTT.

This clone appeared once. This CDR3 is also generated by other DNA sequences in the sample. The chain couples TRBV5-1 to TRBJ1-3; perhaps TRBD1 as D (5 bases). The ends were cut back, 1 base at V and 8 bases at J, with 10 bases in the middle. This CDR3 is built from 13 residues. Germline CDR1 SGHRS, CDR2 YFSETQ. The DNA of the CDR3 is TGCGCCAGCAGCTTGCAGGGAGGACACACCATATATTTT. Protein sequence: CASSLQGGHTIYF.

The rearrangement joins TRBV9 to TRBJ1-1; 8 bases fit TRBD1. There are 14 residues in the CDR3. After removal of 2 bases from V and 5 bases from J, the junction contained 5 bases not matched to a gene. Germline values: CDR1 SGDLS, CDR2 YYNGEE. DNA of the CDR3: TGTGCCAGCAGCGTTCAGGGGGCGCGTACTGAAGCTTTCTTT. Residues: CASSVQGARTEAFF.

This clone was counted between two and nine times. J is TRBJ1-4 and V is TRBV5-1; 7 nucleotides match TRBD1. The V segment lost 0 bases and the J segment 4 bases; nucleotides outside the gene matches: 3. This CDR3 spans 15 amino acids. Looked up from germline, CDR1 is SGHRS and CDR2 is YFSETQ. CDR3 amino acids: CASSLGDRINEKLFF. In nucleotides, the CDR3 is TGCGCCAGCAGCTTGGGGGACAGAATTAATGAAAAACTGTTTTTT. The variable domain in full, completed from reference TRBV5-1 and TRBJ1-4, reads KAGVTQTPRYLIKTRGQQVTLSCSPISGHRSVSWYQQTPGQGLQFLFEYFSETQRNKGNFPGRFSGRQFSNSRSEMNVSTLELGDSALYLCASSLGDRINEKLFFGSGTQLSVL.

The chain uses TRBV7-9 and TRBJ1-4; D is unclear. Germline-derived CDR1 and CDR2 are SEHNR and FQNEAQ (reference sequence). CDR3 size: 13 residues. V gave up 1 base and J gave up 4 bases, with 4 bases separating them. CDR3 loop: CASSLDSNEKLFF. In DNA form, the CDR3 reads TGTGCCAGCAGCTTAGACAGTAATGAAAAACTGTTTTTT.

The V call is TRBV10-1, the J call TRBJ1-1, with D perhaps matching TRBD1 (5 bases). This CDR3 is built from 14 residues. Between the trimmed V and J ends, which lost 7 bases and 1 base, there was a span of 13 bases. CDR1 and CDR2 (germline): WNHNN, SYGVQD (reference sequence). CDR3 coding DNA: TGCGCCAGCAAGGCCGCAGGGCCGAACACTGAAGCTTTCTTT. Translating it yields CASKAAGPNTEAFF.

Details on this clone: Relative to the germline gene, one junction end is altered; a read error may explain this. The chain carries TRBV6-5 and TRBJ2-7; D not resolved. The CDR3 extends over 11 amino acids. CDR1 and CDR2 from the germline V gene are MNHEY and SVGAGI. In nucleotides, the CDR3 is TGTGCCAGCAGCTACTACAGCGAGCAGTACTTC. Residues: CASSYYSEQYF.

Only a few counts were recorded for this clone. The J gene is TRBJ2-7, the V gene TRBV7-3, with 11 bases lining up with TRBD2. The CDR3 length is 13 residues. Germline V CDR1 and CDR2: SGHTA, FQGTGA. The V and J ends lost 5 bases and 11 bases, in that order; junction bases with no gene match: 8. The CDR3 loop is CASSPGTSGPKYF. The CDR3 nucleotides are TGTGCCAGCAGCCCCGGGACTAGCGGCCCTAAGTACTTC.

Only one count was recorded for this clone. The genes are TRBV7-9 and TRBJ2-2; 11 positions match TRBD1. The CDR3 spans 16 residues. Per germline, CDR1 SEHNR and CDR2 FQNEAQ (reference sequence). The J segment lost 4 bases and the V segment lost 4 bases, leaving 5 bases of the junction unmatched. The CDR3 nucleotides read TGTGCCAGCAGCTCGTCCGGGACAGGGGGCACCGGGGAGCTGTTTTTT. Its translation: CASSSSGTGGTGELFF.

V usage is TRBV10-2 and J usage is TRBJ2-5; maybe TRBD1 (7 bases). Germline assignment: CDR1 WSHSY and CDR2 SAAADI. CDR3 length: 13 amino acids. Trimming stripped 6 bases from V and 4 bases from J, with 12 bases between. The CDR3 coding sequence is TGCGCCAGCAGCCCAGGGGGGCGAGAGACCCAGTACTTC. It yields the protein CASSPGGRETQYF.

The table lists this clone with a count of one. V and J are TRBV15 and TRBJ2-5; TRBD1 matches 7 bases. Germline trimming cut 0 bases from V and 2 bases from J; bases unmatched to any gene: 3. CDR1 is LNHNV and CDR2 is YYDKDF in the germline V gene (reference sequence). There are 15 residues in the CDR3. The CDR3 DNA sequence: TGTGCCACCAGCAGAGATGGGACAGAGCAAGAGACCCAGTACTTC. This codes for CATSRDGTEQETQYF. Variable domain in full (rest from reference TRBV15 and TRBJ2-5): DAMVIQNPRYQVTQFGKPVTLSCSQTLNHNVMYWYQQKSSQAPKLLFHYYDKDFNNEADTPDNFQSRRPNTSFCFLDIRSPGLGDTAMYLCATSRDGTEQETQYFGPGTRLLVL.

The chain employs TRBV28 and TRBJ1-5; D may be TRBD1 (6 bases). Trimming cost V 5 bases and J 2 bases, with 13 bases left between them. The CDR3 length is 15 residues. Germline-derived CDR1 and CDR2 are MDHEN and SYDVKM. The CDR3 region has the DNA TGTGCCAGCAGTCCCAGGGGTGGGGGCAATCAGCCCCAGCATTTT. As protein: CASSPRGGGNQPQHF.

The chain employs TRBV27 and TRBJ2-7; TRBD2 is a possible D gene (6 bases). This CDR3 spans 13 amino acids. V lost 3 bases to trimming and J lost 2 bases, with 8 bases between them. Germline V lookup: CDR1 MNHEY, CDR2 SMNVEV (reference sequence). The CDR3 DNA follows: TGTGCCAGCAGTTTCCAGCGGGCCTACGAGCAGTACTTC. Protein product: CASSFQRAYEQYF.

This clone showed up just a few times. V and J are TRBV7-2 and TRBJ2-2; possible D gene TRBD1, 6 bases. The germline gives CDR1 SGHTA, CDR2 FQGNSA. The CDR3 covers 14 residues. V lost 5 bases to trimming and J lost 5 bases, with 12 bases between them. In DNA form, the CDR3 reads TGTGCCAGCAGCGTACAGGGTAGGACCGGGGAGCTGTTTTTT. This translates into CASSVQGRTGELFF. The full variable domain, rest sourced from reference TRBV7-2 and TRBJ2-2, is GAGVSQSPSNKVTEKGKDVELRCDPISGHTALYWYRQSLGQGLEFLIYFQGNSAPDKSGLPSDRFSAERTGGSVSTLTIQRTQQEDSAVYLCASSVQGRTGELFFGEGSRLTVL.

The J gene is TRBJ1-6, the V gene TRBV15, with D possibly TRBD1 on 6 matching bases. Germline loops: CDR1 LNHNV, CDR2 YYDKDF (reference sequence). V was cut by 9 bases and J by 9 bases, with 15 bases left in between. The CDR3 is made up of 13 amino acids. The CDR3 sequence is CATRQATGSPLHF. The CDR3 DNA follows: TGTGCCACACGACAGGCAACGGGTTCACCCCTCCACTTT.

Of note for this clone: Other DNA sequences in the same sample also yield this CDR3. This chain connects TRBV4-2 to TRBJ2-3; D call uncertain. The CDR3 extends over 14 amino acids. V lost 0 bases and J 1 base, leaving 5 bases between the germline ends. CDR1 is LGHNA, CDR2 YNFKEQ, per germline. CDR3 loop: CASSQDPGTDTQYF. The CDR3 DNA sequence: TGTGCCAGCAGCCAAGATCCCGGCACAGATACGCAGTATTTT.

This chain joins TRBV5-6 and TRBJ2-5; D is undetermined. V was cut by 4 bases and J by 1 base, with 11 bases left in between. The germline V gene has CDR1 SGHDT and CDR2 YYEEEE. The CDR3 is 14 residues long. DNA of the CDR3: TGTGCCAGCAGCGCACCTGCGGCCCAAGAGACCCAGTACTTC. Its translation: CASSAPAAQETQYF.

The chain combines TRBV21-1 with TRBJ1-2. TRBV21-1 is recorded as a pseudogene. The length of the CDR3 is 14 residues. The CDR3 region is CASSFRGAAYGYTF. The CDR3 bases are TGTGCCAGCAGCTTCCGGGGGGCAGCCTATGGCTACACCTTC.